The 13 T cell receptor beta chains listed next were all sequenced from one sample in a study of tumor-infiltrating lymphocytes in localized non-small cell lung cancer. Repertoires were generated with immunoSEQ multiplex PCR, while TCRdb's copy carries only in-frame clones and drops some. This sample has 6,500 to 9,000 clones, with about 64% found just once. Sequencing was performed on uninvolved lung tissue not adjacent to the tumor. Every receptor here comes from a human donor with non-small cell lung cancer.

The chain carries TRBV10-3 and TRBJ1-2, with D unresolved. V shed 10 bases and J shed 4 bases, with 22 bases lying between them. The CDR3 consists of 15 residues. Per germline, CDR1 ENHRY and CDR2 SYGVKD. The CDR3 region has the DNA TGTGCCAGCATTAACCCCGGGCGGGGAGGCTATGGCTACACCTTC. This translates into CASINPGRGGYGYTF.

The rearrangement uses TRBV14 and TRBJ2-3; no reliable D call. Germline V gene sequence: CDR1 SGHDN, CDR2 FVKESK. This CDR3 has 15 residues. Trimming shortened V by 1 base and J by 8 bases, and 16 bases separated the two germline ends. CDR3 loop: CASSQVYSGVGTQYF. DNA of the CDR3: TGTGCCAGCAGCCAAGTATATAGTGGCGTAGGTACGCAGTATTTT.

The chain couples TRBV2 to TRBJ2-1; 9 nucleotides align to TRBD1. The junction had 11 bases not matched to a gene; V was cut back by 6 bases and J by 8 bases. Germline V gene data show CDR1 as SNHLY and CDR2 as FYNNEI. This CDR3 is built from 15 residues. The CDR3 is CASRPPGQGFDEQFF. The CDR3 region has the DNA TGTGCCAGCAGGCCACCGGGACAGGGATTTGATGAGCAGTTCTTC.

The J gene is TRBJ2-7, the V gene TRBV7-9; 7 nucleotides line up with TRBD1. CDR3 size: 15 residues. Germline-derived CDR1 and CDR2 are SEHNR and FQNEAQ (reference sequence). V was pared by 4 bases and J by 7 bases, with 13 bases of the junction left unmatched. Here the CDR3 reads CASSSHRDRKNEQYF. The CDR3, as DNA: TGTGCCAGCAGCTCGCACCGGGACAGAAAAAATGAGCAGTACTTC.

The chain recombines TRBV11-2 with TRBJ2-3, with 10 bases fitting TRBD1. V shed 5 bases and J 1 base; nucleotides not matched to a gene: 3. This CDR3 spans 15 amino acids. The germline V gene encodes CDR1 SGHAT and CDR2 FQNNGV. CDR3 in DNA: TGTGCCAGCAGCCGGACAGGGGGGCGCACAGATACGCAGTATTTT. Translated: CASSRTGGRTDTQYF.

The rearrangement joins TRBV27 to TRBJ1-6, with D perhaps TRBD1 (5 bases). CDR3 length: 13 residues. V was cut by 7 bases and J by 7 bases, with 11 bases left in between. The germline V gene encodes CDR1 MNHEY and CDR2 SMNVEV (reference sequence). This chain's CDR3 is CASKGRGNSPLHF. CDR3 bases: TGTGCCAGCAAGGGAAGGGGAAATTCACCCCTCCACTTT.

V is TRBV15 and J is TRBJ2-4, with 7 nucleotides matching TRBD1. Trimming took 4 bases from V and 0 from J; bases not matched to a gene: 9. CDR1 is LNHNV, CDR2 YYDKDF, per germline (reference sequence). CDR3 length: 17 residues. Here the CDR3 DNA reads TGTGCCACCAGCATCGGAAGGGGGCCTCTAGCCAAAAACATTCAGTACTTC. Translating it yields CATSIGRGPLAKNIQYF. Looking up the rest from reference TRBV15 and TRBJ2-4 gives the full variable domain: DAMVIQNPRYQVTQFGKPVTLSCSQTLNHNVMYWYQQKSSQAPKLLFHYYDKDFNNEADTPDNFQSRRPNTSFCFLDIRSPGLGDTAMYLCATSIGRGPLAKNIQYFGAGTRLSVL.

The CDR3 nucleotides read TGTGCCAGCAGTTTAAGGCCGGGCTTCGGGACAGGGGGCTACGAGCAGTACTTC. It is translated as CASSLRPGFGTGGYEQYF. The rearrangement joins TRBV27 to TRBJ2-7; 11 bases match TRBD1. Germline-derived CDR1 and CDR2 are MNHEY and SMNVEV (reference sequence). This CDR3 is 18 amino acids long. V was pared by 2 bases and J by 3 bases, with 12 bases of the junction left unmatched.

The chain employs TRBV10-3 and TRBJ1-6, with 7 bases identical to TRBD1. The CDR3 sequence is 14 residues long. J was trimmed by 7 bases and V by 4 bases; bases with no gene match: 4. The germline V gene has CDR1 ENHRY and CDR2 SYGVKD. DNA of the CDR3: TGTGCCATCAGTGCGGGACAGCAGAATTCACCCCTCCACTTT. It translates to CAISAGQQNSPLHF.

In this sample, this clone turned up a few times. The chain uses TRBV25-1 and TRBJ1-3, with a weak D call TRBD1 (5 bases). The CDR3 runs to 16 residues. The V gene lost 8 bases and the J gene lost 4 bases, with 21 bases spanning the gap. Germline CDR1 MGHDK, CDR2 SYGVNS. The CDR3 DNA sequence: TGTGCCAGCGGGGGTTCCGTCGGGTCCCCGGGAAACACCATATATTTT. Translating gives CASGGSVGSPGNTIYF.

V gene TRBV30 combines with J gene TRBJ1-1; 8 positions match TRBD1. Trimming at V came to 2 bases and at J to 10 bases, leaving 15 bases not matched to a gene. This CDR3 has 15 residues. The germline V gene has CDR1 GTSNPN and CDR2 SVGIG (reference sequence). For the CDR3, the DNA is TGTGCCTGGAGTATAAAAAACAGGGGGGCAGGGGGAGCTTTCTTT. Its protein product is CAWSIKNRGAGGAFF. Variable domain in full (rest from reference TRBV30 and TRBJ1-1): SQTIHQWPATLVQPVGSPLSLECTVEGTSNPNLYWYRQAAGRGLQLLFYSVGIGQISSEVPQNLSASRPQDRQFILSSKKLLLSDSGFYLCAWSIKNRGAGGAFFGQGTRLTVV.

The DNA of the CDR3 is TGTGCCAGCAGTGAATCCGATTACGAGCAGTACTTC. Amino acid sequence: CASSESDYEQYF. V gene TRBV2 combines with J gene TRBJ2-7; D uncertain. Trimming stripped 2 bases from V and 4 bases from J, with 6 bases between. CDR3 length: 12 amino acids. Germline V CDR1 and CDR2: SNHLY, FYNNEI.

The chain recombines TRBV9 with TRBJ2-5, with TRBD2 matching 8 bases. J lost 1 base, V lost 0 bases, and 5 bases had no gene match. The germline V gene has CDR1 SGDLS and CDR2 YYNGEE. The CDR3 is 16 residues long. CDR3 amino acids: CASSVEIGGVQETQYF. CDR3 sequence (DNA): TGTGCCAGCAGCGTAGAAATCGGGGGGGTCCAAGAGACCCAGTACTTC.